Each of the 25 T cell receptor beta chains below was sequenced from the same sample in a study of blood T cell repertoires in COVID-19. Clones were read by immunoSEQ multiplex PCR, and TCRdb kept only the in-frame ones, dropping some. The profile shows approximately 500,000 clones, approximately 85% of them singletons. The sample consisted of peripheral blood. These TCRs come from a human donor in a cohort sampled during active COVID-19.

The sample holds one count of this clone. This chain links TRBV3-1 (or the pseudogene TRBV3-2) with TRBJ2-1, with 10 bases identical to TRBD2. The CDR3 loop spans 16 amino acids. V was pared by 2 bases and J by 1 base, with 2 bases of the junction left unmatched. Germline V lookup: CDR1 LGHDT, CDR2 YNNKEL (reference sequence). The CDR3 DNA follows: TGTGCCAGCAGCCAAAATAGCGGGGGGTCCTACAATGAGCAGTTCTTC. Translating it yields CASSQNSGGSYNEQFF.

The chain links TRBV7-2 to TRBJ2-2; maybe TRBD2 (5 bases). The CDR3 totals 16 residues. Per the germline V gene, CDR1 is SGHTA and CDR2 is FQGNSA. V was cut by 5 bases and J by 5 bases, with 18 bases left in between. The DNA for the CDR3 is TGTGCCAGCAGCACTAGGGCCAAGGGATTGACCGGGGAGCTGTTTTTT. This translates into CASSTRAKGLTGELFF. The full variable domain, completed using reference TRBV7-2 and TRBJ2-2, is GAGVSQSPSNKVTEKGKDVELRCDPISGHTALYWYRQSLGQGLEFLIYFQGNSAPDKSGLPSDRFSAERTGGSVSTLTIQRTQQEDSAVYLCASSTRAKGLTGELFFGEGSRLTVL.

V is TRBV18 and J is TRBJ1-1; D is uncertain. Germline V lookup: CDR1 KGHSH, CDR2 LQKENI. V was clipped by 3 bases and J by 0 bases, with 5 bases between them. The CDR3 consists of 13 residues. The CDR3 region has the DNA TGTGCCAGCTCACCGGAGGTGAACACTGAAGCTTTCTTT. Its protein product is CASSPEVNTEAFF.

This rearrangement joins TRBV7-9 to TRBJ1-1, with 7 bases matching TRBD1. With V trimmed by 2 bases and J by 1 base, 4 bases remained unmatched. CDR1 is SEHNR and CDR2 is FQNEAQ in the germline V gene (reference sequence). This CDR3 contains 15 residues. CDR3 amino acids: CASSLTRDRNTEAFF. CDR3 nucleotides: TGTGCCAGCAGCTTAACCCGGGACAGGAACACTGAAGCTTTCTTT. The complete variable domain, with remaining parts taken from reference TRBV7-9 and TRBJ1-1, reads DTGVSQNPRHKITKRGQNVTFRCDPISEHNRLYWYRQTLGQGPEFLTYFQNEAQLEKSRLLSDRFSAERPKGSFSTLEIQRTEQGDSAMYLCASSLTRDRNTEAFFGQGTRLTVV.

V usage is TRBV15 and J usage is TRBJ2-5, with a tentative D call TRBD1 (6 bases). The germline V gene encodes CDR1 LNHNV and CDR2 YYDKDF (reference sequence). CDR3 size: 17 residues. The V and J ends lost 2 bases and 5 bases respectively, with 21 bases between them. CDR3 nucleotides: TGTGCCACCAGCAGACCATCGCCTGGGGGCGCTGGGGAGACCCAGTACTTC. This codes for CATSRPSPGGAGETQYF.

In the case of this clone: Distinct nucleotide sequences in the sample also encode this CDR3. The genes are TRBV9 and TRBJ1-1; D is unresolved. In germline, CDR1 is SGDLS, CDR2 YYNGEE. This CDR3 is 14 amino acids long. Trimming removed 4 bases from V and 0 bases from J, with 10 bases in between. The CDR3 sequence is CASSPTGMNTEAFF. In nucleotides, the CDR3 is TGTGCCAGCAGCCCCACGGGGATGAACACTGAAGCTTTCTTT. The full variable domain, in which reference TRBV9 and TRBJ1-1 provide the parts outside the CDR3, is DSGVTQTPKHLITATGQRVTLRCSPRSGDLSVYWYQQSLDQGLQFLIQYYNGEERAKGNILERFSAQQFPDLHSELNLSSLELGDSALYFCASSPTGMNTEAFFGQGTRLTVV.

This chain links TRBV6-5 with TRBJ1-5; weak D call: TRBD1 (5 bases). CDR3 size: 14 residues. Trimming removed 6 bases from V and 4 bases from J, with 13 bases in between. Looked up from germline, CDR1 is MNHEY and CDR2 is SVGAGI. CDR3 DNA sequence: TGTGCCAGCAGCCCCCATGGGGGGAATCAGCCCCAGCATTTT. It is translated as CASSPHGGNQPQHF.

J is TRBJ1-1 and V is TRBV5-1; tentatively, D is TRBD1 (6 bases). The CDR3 spans 14 residues. CDR1 is SGHRS, CDR2 YFSETQ, per germline. The V end lost 4 bases, the J end lost 3 bases, and 13 bases lay between the germline ends. CDR3 DNA: TGCGCCAGCAGCCCGATACCAGGGGACACTGAAGCTTTCTTT. This translates into CASSPIPGDTEAFF.

The chain combines TRBV15 with TRBJ2-7; TRBD2 aligns across 7 bases. CDR3 size: 14 residues. The ends lost 0 bases at V and 3 bases at J; junction bases unmatched: 2. Germline V gene data show CDR1 as LNHNV and CDR2 as YYDKDF (reference sequence). This CDR3 is CATSRDSGGYEQYF. CDR3 DNA: TGTGCCACCAGCAGAGATTCGGGGGGCTACGAGCAGTACTTC.

There are a few counts of this clone. V and J are TRBV10-3 and TRBJ2-7, with 8 bases identical to TRBD2. CDR3 size: 15 residues. Germline trimming cut 5 bases from V and 0 bases from J; bases unmatched to any gene: 6. Looked up from germline, CDR1 is ENHRY and CDR2 is SYGVKD. CDR3 nucleotide sequence: TGTGCCATCAGTCTCGGACTAGCTACCTCCTACGAGCAGTACTTC. Its protein product is CAISLGLATSYEQYF.

The chain combines TRBV6-5 with TRBJ1-1; D is perhaps TRBD1 (5 bases). V was pared by 2 bases and J by 4 bases, with 11 bases between. CDR3 size: 14 residues. Germline CDR1 and CDR2: MNHEY and SVGAGI. The CDR3, as DNA: TGTGCCAGCAGTTACACCAGTAGGGGCACTGAAGCTTTCTTT. The encoded protein is CASSYTSRGTEAFF.

This rearrangement joins TRBV6-2 or TRBV6-3 to TRBJ1-5; 9 nucleotides align to TRBD1. With V trimmed by 0 bases and J by 0 bases, 3 bases remained unmatched. CDR3 size: 17 residues. From germline, CDR1 is MNHEY and CDR2 SVGEGT. CDR3 protein: CASSYSGTGYSNQPQHF. CDR3 bases: TGTGCCAGCAGTTACTCCGGGACAGGGTATAGCAATCAGCCCCAGCATTTT.

This chain links TRBV4-1 with TRBJ1-3; D ambiguous. Germline assignment: CDR1 MGHRA and CDR2 YSYEKL. The CDR3 contains 17 residues. V lost 3 bases and J 2 bases, leaving 17 bases between the germline ends. DNA for the CDR3: TGCGCCAGCAGCCAGGTCGGGTTCCTAACCCCTGGAAACACCATATATTTT. This translates into CASSQVGFLTPGNTIYF.

The genes are TRBV30 and TRBJ2-7, with D perhaps TRBD1 (5 bases). V lost 1 base and J 0 bases, leaving 7 bases between the germline ends. The V gene's germline CDR1 is GTSNPN and CDR2 SVGIG (reference sequence). The CDR3 spans 13 residues. The CDR3 DNA is TGTGCCTGGAGTGAGGACACCTCCTACGAGCAGTACTTC. Translating gives CAWSEDTSYEQYF.

This clone is a singleton in its sample. The chain combines TRBV30 with TRBJ2-3, with D perhaps TRBD1 (6 bases). Between the trimmed V and J ends, which lost 4 bases and 0 bases, there was a span of 32 bases. The CDR3 covers 21 residues. Germline CDR1 reads GTSNPN; CDR2 reads SVGIG (reference sequence). The CDR3 loop is CAWMPLGLGNRVELSTDTQYF. The DNA of the CDR3 is TGTGCCTGGATGCCCCTGGGTCTAGGTAACAGGGTAGAACTTAGCACAGATACGCAGTATTTT.

V is TRBV29-1 and J is TRBJ2-5, with 9 bases identical to TRBD1. Trimming cost V 5 bases and J 5 bases; bases outside gene matches: 9. This CDR3 has 14 residues. Germline V CDR1 and CDR2: SQVTM, ANQGSEA. The CDR3 protein is CSVPETGTGETQYF. As DNA, the CDR3 is TGCAGCGTTCCAGAAACCGGGACAGGGGAGACCCAGTACTTC.

In its sample, this clone was seen a few times. V usage is TRBV30 and J usage is TRBJ1-5; a possible D gene is TRBD1 (5 bases). The germline V gene encodes CDR1 GTSNPN and CDR2 SVGIG (reference sequence). This CDR3 contains 16 residues. V was cut by 3 bases and J by 2 bases, with 17 bases left in between. The CDR3 loop reads CAWSGGPPGGNQPQHF. DNA of the CDR3: TGTGCCTGGAGCGGAGGCCCTCCGGGGGGCAATCAGCCCCAGCATTTT.

V gene TRBV11-1 combines with J gene TRBJ1-1; a possible D gene is TRBD1 (6 bases). The CDR3 spans 16 residues. V shed 5 bases and J shed 5 bases, with 21 bases lying between them. Looked up from germline, CDR1 is SGHAT and CDR2 is FQDESV (reference sequence). The CDR3 coding sequence is TGTGCCAGCAGCCAGATGCCTGGGGGCGCGGAGACTGAAGCTTTCTTT. It yields the protein CASSQMPGGAETEAFF.

This clone was found once. The chain recombines TRBV30 with TRBJ2-5; 9 bases are a match to TRBD2. This CDR3 has 13 amino acids. The germline V gene has CDR1 GTSNPN and CDR2 SVGIG (reference sequence). V trimming: 5 bases; J trimming: 4 bases; junction bases outside the gene matches: 5. CDR3 coding DNA: TGTGCCTGGGAGACTAGCGGTACAGAGACCCAGTACTTC. This encodes CAWETSGTETQYF. Full variable domain (rest looked up from reference TRBV30 and TRBJ2-5): SQTIHQWPATLVQPVGSPLSLECTVEGTSNPNLYWYRQAAGRGLQLLFYSVGIGQISSEVPQNLSASRPQDRQFILSSKKLLLSDSGFYLCAWETSGTETQYFGPGTRLLVL.

The rearrangement links TRBV7-3 to TRBJ2-7, with 11 bases matching TRBD2. This CDR3 region has 15 residues. Germline V gives CDR1 SGHTA, CDR2 FQGTGA. V dropped 4 bases and J dropped 7; count of bases not matched to a gene: 9. The CDR3 spells CASSSGLAVPREQYF. In nucleotides, the CDR3 is TGTGCCAGCAGCTCGGGACTAGCGGTCCCCCGGGAGCAGTACTTC.

This chain links TRBV10-2 with TRBJ2-5, with TRBD1 matching over 11 bases. V was clipped by 6 bases and J by 4 bases; unmatched bases: 7. The CDR3 loop spans 15 amino acids. In germline, CDR1 is WSHSY, CDR2 SAAADI. CDR3 sequence (DNA): TGCGCCAGCAGCATAACCGGGACAGGGGGAGAGACCCAGTACTTC. Amino acids: CASSITGTGGETQYF.

The chain joins TRBV30 to TRBJ1-1; D uncertain. In germline, CDR1 is GTSNPN, CDR2 SVGIG (reference sequence). The CDR3 consists of 12 residues. The CDR3 region has the DNA TGTGTACTCCGGACTGGGAACACTGAAGCTTTCTTT. Translation gives CVLRTGNTEAFF.

This sequence joins TRBV15 and TRBJ1-1; no firm D call. Trimming left V 7 bases short and J 3 bases short, with 12 bases between. Germline CDR1 is LNHNV and CDR2 is YYDKDF (reference sequence). This CDR3 contains 13 residues. In DNA, the CDR3 is TGTGCCACCATCCCGGACTGGGACACTGAAGCTTTCTTT. Protein sequence: CATIPDWDTEAFF.

The V and J genes are TRBV27 and TRBJ2-7; TRBD2 aligns across 8 bases. Germline V lookup: CDR1 MNHEY, CDR2 SMNVEV (reference sequence). The J segment lost 3 bases and the V segment lost 2 bases, leaving 6 bases of the junction unmatched. The CDR3 runs to 15 residues. This CDR3 is CASSLMTSVHYEQYF. The CDR3 nucleotides are TGTGCCAGCAGTTTAATGACTAGCGTCCACTACGAGCAGTACTTC.

The V gene is TRBV29-1, the J gene TRBJ1-1; D call uncertain. CDR1 is SQVTM, CDR2 ANQGSEA, per germline. The CDR3 is 12 residues long. V dropped 4 bases and J dropped 0 bases, with 6 bases sitting between them. For the CDR3, the DNA is TGCAGCGTTGGACAAATGAACACTGAAGCTTTCTTT. This gives the protein CSVGQMNTEAFF.